The T cell receptor beta chain under discussion was sequenced for a study of cytomegalovirus exposure and HLA in healthy donors. It was with 60 Vbeta and 13 Jbeta primers that the PCR ran. Produced via immunoSEQ multiplex PCR; TCRdb's table is partial and in-frame only. The sample holds approximately 100,000 clones, 79% seen once. For this clone: The antigen remains unidentified.

Study-wide results and caveats: The investigators catalogued 150 to 200 TCR beta chains as cytomegalovirus-associated. A later analysis linked a missense DCLRE1C variant to TCR beta V- and J-gene trimming. TCR beta sequences reportedly predicted most subjects' HLA-A and HLA-B alleles accurately.

CDR3 length equals 13 residues. V was clipped by 5 bases and J by 5 bases, with 12 bases between them. Germline assignment: CDR1 SGHAT and CDR2 FQNNGV. The sample comprised PBMCs. This clonotype originated in a female donor in good health and CMV-seropositive. The rearrangement uses TRBV11-2 and TRBJ1-2; D not resolved. CDR3 loop: CASSPSVGYGYTF. CDR3 sequence (DNA): TGTGCCAGCAGCCCCTCGGTCGGTTATGGCTACACCTTC.